The 15 T cell receptor beta chains listed next were all sequenced from one sample in a study of T cells in women clearing cervical HPV infection. Profiling relied on immunoSEQ multiplex PCR, and the TCRdb table lists in-frame clones only, not all of them. The table lists around 28,000 clones. Material for sequencing was blood buffy coat. Source of these receptors: a woman aged 18 to 75 with a cervical HPV16 infection that either progressed to CIN3+ or cleared (not recorded which).

As for this clone: One junction end disagrees with the germline gene, perhaps due to a read error. The read ends 3 residues shy of where the CDR3 ends; the end is completed using the germline J gene. The sample contains more than one DNA sequence encoding this CDR3. The chain combines TRBV20-1 with TRBJ1-3; D remains ambiguous. The CDR3 has 14 residues. Germline V gene data show CDR1 as DFQATT and CDR2 as SNEGSKA (reference sequence). CDR3 DNA (partial): TGCAGTGCTGCTTGGACTGGCTCTGGAAACACG. It specifies CSAAWTGSGNT. In full, the CDR3 is CSAAWTGSGNTIYF.

CDR3 DNA, as far as it was read: TGTGCCAGCAGCTTGGATGGGCGTGAG. Protein sequence: CASSLDGRE. The whole CDR3 is CASSLDGREQFF. The chain couples TRBV5-8 to TRBJ2-1; D is unresolved. The CDR3 end lies 3 residues beyond the end of the read and is filled in from the germline J gene. Germline CDR1 reads SGHTS; CDR2 reads YDEGEE. V lost 0 bases and J 9 bases, leaving 7 bases between the germline ends. The CDR3 spans 12 residues. Combining the CDR3 with reference TRBV5-8 and TRBJ2-1 gives the whole variable domain EAGVTQSPTHLIKTRGQQATLRCSPISGHTSVYWYQQALGLGLQFLLWYDEGEERNRGNFPPRFSGRQFPNYSSELNVNALELEDSALYLCASSLDGREQFFGPGTRLTVL.

Concerning this clone: The DNA ends 3 residues before the CDR3 does, and the rest of the CDR3 is filled in from the germline J gene. V usage is TRBV20-1 and J usage is TRBJ1-1; D might be TRBD1 (5 bases). V shed 2 bases and J shed 1 base, with 17 bases lying between them. Germline V gene lookup returns CDR1 DFQATT and CDR2 SNEGSKA (reference sequence). The CDR3 consists of 16 residues. CDR3 DNA (partial): TGCAGTGCTAGAAGCCGTGGACATCTCTCGAACACTGAA. Its translation is CSARSRGHLSNTE. The CDR3 as a whole reads CSARSRGHLSNTEAFF.

CDR3 DNA (partial): TGTGCCAGTAGTATTAGGGACAGGGCG. Translation gives CASSIRDRA. The CDR3 in its entirety is CASSIRDRAIYF. The chain uses TRBV19 and TRBJ1-3; 9 nucleotides line up with TRBD1. Read coverage stops 3 residues before the CDR3 terminus; the germline J gene supplies the remainder. Germline values: CDR1 LNHDA, CDR2 SQIVND (reference sequence). CDR3 size: 12 residues.

In regard to this clone: The read gets to within 3 residues of the CDR3 end, and the germline J gene fills in the rest. V gene TRBV7-2 combines with J gene TRBJ1-2; D unclear. Germline V gene sequence: CDR1 SGHTA, CDR2 FQGNSA. This CDR3 has 13 residues. The DNA read from the CDR3 is TGTGCCAGCAGCTTATCTCGCGAGTACGAC. Amino acid sequence: CASSLSREYD. The complete CDR3 protein is CASSLSREYDYTF.

With regard to this clone: The read terminates 3 residues before the CDR3 end, so the remaining end is supplied by the germline J gene. This rearrangement joins TRBV2 to TRBJ2-3; the match to TRBD1 covers 7 bases. This CDR3 is built from 14 residues. Germline assignment: CDR1 SNHLY and CDR2 FYNNEI. The CDR3 sequence: CASSGNRGQETQYF. CDR3 DNA, as far as it was read: TGTGCCAGCAGTGGAAACAGGGGACAAGAGACG.

Concerning this clone itself: Sequencing ends 3 residues short of the CDR3 end; the germline J gene provides the rest. V usage is TRBV19 and J usage is TRBJ1-5; 7 positions agree with TRBD1. The V segment lost 6 bases and the J segment 1 base; nucleotides outside the gene matches: 9. CDR1 is LNHDA, CDR2 SQIVND, per germline (reference sequence). This CDR3 region has 16 residues. Incomplete CDR3 DNA: TGTGCCAGTAGCCGCACAGGGGCAAGGAGCAATCAGCCC. It codes for CASSRTGARSNQP. The full CDR3 protein reads CASSRTGARSNQPQHF. The full variable domain, rest sourced from reference TRBV19 and TRBJ1-5, is DGGITQSPKYLFRKEGQNVTLSCEQNLNHDAMYWYRQDPGQGLRLIYYSQIVNDFQKGDIAEGYSVSREKKESFPLTVTSAQKNPTAFYLCASSRTGARSNQPQHFGDGTRLSIL.

As regards this clone: The missing CDR3 end, 3 residues past where the read stops, is filled in from the germline J gene. The rearrangement joins TRBV5-1 to TRBJ2-7; the match to TRBD1 covers 7 bases. The V gene end was trimmed by 4 bases and the J gene end by 1 base; junction bases not matched to a gene: 8. CDR1 and CDR2 from the germline V gene are SGHRS and YFSETQ. CDR3 length equals 15 residues. Incomplete CDR3 DNA: TGCGCCAGCAGCACCGGGACAGTCAATTCCTACGAG. As protein: CASSTGTVNSYE. The full CDR3 protein is CASSTGTVNSYEQYF.

With regard to this clone: The read comes to an end 3 residues before the CDR3 does, leaving the germline J gene to fill in the end. J is TRBJ1-2 and V is TRBV7-3; no firm D call. CDR1 SGHTA and CDR2 FQGTGA come from the germline V gene. CDR3 length: 15 amino acids. V was trimmed by 0 bases and J by 7 bases, leaving 15 bases between them. CDR3 DNA, as far as it was read: TGTGCCAGCAGCTTAACGAAAGTAGCCCCAGTTGGC. It translates to CASSLTKVAPVG. The entire CDR3 protein reads CASSLTKVAPVGYTF.

On this clone: From the germline J gene comes the end of the CDR3, since the read stops 3 residues before it. The V gene is TRBV7-8, the J gene TRBJ1-4; 7 bases are a match to TRBD1. Germline-derived CDR1 and CDR2 are SGHVS and FQNEAQ. This CDR3 has 16 residues. CDR3 sequence reads: CASSLAVGGQNSPLFF. The sequenced CDR3 bases are TGTGCCAGCAGCTTAGCCGTAGGGGGCCAGAATTCACCA. Full variable domain (outside the CDR3, taken from reference TRBV7-8 and TRBJ1-4): GAGVSQSPRYKVAKRGQDVALRCDPISGHVSLFWYQQALGQGPEFLTYFQNEAQLDKSGLPSDRFFAERPEGSVSTLKIQRTQQEDSAVYLCASSLAVGGQNSPLFFGSGTQLSVL.

As concerns this clone: The CDR3 end is not reached by the read, which stops 3 residues before it; the germline J gene fills it in. The chain carries TRBV7-6 and TRBJ2-2, with 7 bases that match TRBD1. The germline CDR1 and CDR2 sequences are SGHVS and FNYEAQ. This CDR3 is 16 amino acids long. Incomplete CDR3 DNA: TGTGCCAGCAGCTTATGGGACAGCTCCTATAATTCACCG. As protein: CASSLWDSSYNSP. The complete CDR3 sequence is CASSLWDSSYNSPLFF.

The DNA read from the CDR3 is TGTGCCAGCTCACCACCAGGCGGAAGCTCCTATAATTCACCA. Translated: CASSPPGGSSYNSP. The CDR3 in full is CASSPPGGSSYNSPLFF. The rearrangement links TRBV18 to TRBJ1-4, with D unresolved. The CDR3 goes on 3 residues after the read ends, and that part is filled in from the germline J gene. Germline assignment: CDR1 KGHSH and CDR2 LQKENI. The CDR3 contains 17 residues.

About this clone itself: The CDR3 is cut off 3 residues early in the read; its end comes from the germline J gene. The chain employs TRBV19 and TRBJ2-1, with TRBD2 matching 7 bases. The CDR3 length is 15 residues. In germline, CDR1 is LNHDA, CDR2 SQIVND (reference sequence). With 4 bases clipped from V and 4 bases from J, the junction kept 7 bases outside the gene matches. The CDR3 spells CASSRVGEGYNEQFF. The CDR3 DNA, read in part, is TGTGCCAGTAGTAGGGTAGGGGAGGGATACAATGAG.

A word on this clone: The read ends 3 residues shy of where the CDR3 ends; the end is completed using the germline J gene. The V call is TRBV20-1, the J call TRBJ2-3; 10 bases are shared with TRBD1. From germline, CDR1 is DFQATT and CDR2 SNEGSKA (reference sequence). CDR3 length equals 17 residues. Unmatched junction bases numbered 13, after V lost 5 bases and J lost 2 bases. CDR3 DNA (partial): TGCAGTGCTGAGACAGGGGGCAGGGGGAACCCCACAGATACG. Amino acid sequence: CSAETGGRGNPTDT. The full CDR3 protein reads CSAETGGRGNPTDTQYF.

In the case of this clone: The read terminates 3 residues before the CDR3 end, so the remaining end is supplied by the germline J gene. The chain employs TRBV7-3 and TRBJ2-2, with TRBD1 matching 8 bases. The CDR3 consists of 16 residues. Germline assignment: CDR1 SGHTA and CDR2 FQGTGA. This CDR3 reads CASSLRRGPGANVLFF. The part of the CDR3 DNA that was read is TGTGCCAGCAGCTTGCGCAGGGGGCCTGGGGCCAACGTG.